This TCR beta chain was identified during a study of blood T cells in healthy people across ages. Whole-study findings and limits: It was the long-lived donors that had more naive CD4+ cells and higher diversity than aged donors.

A word on this clonotype: The antigen is undetermined. A much more abundant neighbour one base away suggests this may be a read error.

It was about 9.4 milliliters of peripheral blood that were drawn from each donor. Alongside a J-beta primer mix, a sample-barcoded 5' primer served in a second PCR lasting roughly 7 to 11 cycles. MiXCR, run by TCRdb on the 5' RACE reads, gives a single entry per CDR3 protein. The sample holds 700,000 to 850,000 distinct CDR3 sequences, roughly 34% seen once. The CDR3 has 13 amino acids. This TCR came from a man aged 18 to 30 in good health. V usage is TRBV21-1 and J usage is TRBJ1-1; TRBD1 is the table's D call and was not checked against the DNA. TRBV21-1 is assigned pseudogene status. Sample: blood. Written as DNA, the CDR3 is TGTGCCAGCAGAGGGGGGGTCGGCACTAAAGCTTTCTTT. Translation: CASRGGVGTKAFF.